These T cell receptor beta chains were read from a single sample in a study of shared clonotypes between healthy human individuals. Clones were read by immunoSEQ multiplex PCR, and TCRdb kept only the in-frame ones, dropping some. The sample has a few million clones; around 94% are singletons. Specimen: naive CD4+ T cells sorted from blood. The receptors were sampled from a man aged 18 to 35 in good health. Both conserved end residues are part of each CDR3. A D gene is named only where the DNA matches it firmly. Size values are once, few and many counts, or a class for expanded clones, and some rows have none.

d_call: .; clone_size: once; j_call: TRBJ2-7; v_call: TRBV14; cdr3_aa: CASSQAGTFLGEQYF; cdr3_nt: TGTGCCAGCAGCCAGGCCGGGACCTTCCTAGGAGAGCAGTACTTC
d_call: .; clone_size: .; j_call: TRBJ1-5; v_call: TRBV10-3; cdr3_aa: CAISPAVGNGQPQHF; cdr3_nt: TGTGCCATCAGCCCCGCCGTAGGGAACGGTCAGCCCCAGCATTTT
d_call: TRBD1; clone_size: once; j_call: TRBJ1-6; v_call: TRBV2; cdr3_aa: CASSLTGSSYNSPLHF; cdr3_nt: TGTGCCAGCAGTCTGACAGGGAGCTCCTATAATTCACCCCTCCACTTT
d_call: .; clone_size: .; j_call: TRBJ1-3; v_call: TRBV18; cdr3_aa: CLTRFSSGNTIYF; cdr3_nt: TGCCTGACTAGATTTAGCTCTGGAAACACCATATATTTT
d_call: .; clone_size: .; j_call: TRBJ1-2; v_call: TRBV30; cdr3_aa: CAWSVLGWGTYGYTF; cdr3_nt: TGTGCCTGGAGTGTACTGGGTTGGGGAACCTATGGCTACACCTTC
d_call: .; clone_size: .; j_call: TRBJ1-6; v_call: TRBV5-1; cdr3_aa: CASSQGSTSYNSPLHF; cdr3_nt: TGCGCCAGCTCCCAGGGGAGTACGTCCTATAATTCACCCCTCCACTTT
d_call: .; clone_size: .; j_call: TRBJ1-3; v_call: TRBV18; cdr3_aa: CASSLSGNTIYF; cdr3_nt: TGTGCCAGCTCACTTTCTGGAAACACCATATATTTT
d_call: .; clone_size: .; j_call: TRBJ2-3; v_call: TRBV5-6; cdr3_aa: CASSRQGTDTQYF; cdr3_nt: TGTGCCAGCAGCAGACAGGGCACAGATACGCAGTATTTT
d_call: .; clone_size: .; j_call: TRBJ2-7; v_call: TRBV6-4; cdr3_aa: CASSDSYRGFSYEQYF; cdr3_nt: TGTGCCAGCAGTGACTCTTATAGGGGCTTCTCCTACGAGCAGTACTTC
d_call: TRBD2; clone_size: .; j_call: TRBJ2-5; v_call: TRBV28; cdr3_aa: CASSFQRGGLQETQYF; cdr3_nt: TGTGCCAGCAGTTTCCAGCGCGGGGGACTTCAAGAGACCCAGTACTTC
d_call: .; clone_size: .; j_call: TRBJ1-5; v_call: TRBV19; cdr3_aa: CASSTGTLNDQPQHF; cdr3_nt: TGTGCCAGTAGCACCGGGACCTTAAACGATCAGCCCCAGCATTTT
d_call: TRBD2; clone_size: .; j_call: TRBJ2-7; v_call: TRBV7-2; cdr3_aa: CASSLSQAGGPGEQYF; cdr3_nt: TGTGCCAGCAGCTTATCTCAAGCGGGAGGGCCGGGGGAGCAGTACTTC
d_call: TRBD2; clone_size: .; j_call: TRBJ2-3; v_call: TRBV10-3; cdr3_aa: CAISTGWLGASGTTDTQYF; cdr3_nt: TGTGCCATCAGTACAGGGTGGCTCGGGGCTAGCGGGACCACAGATACGCAGTATTTT
d_call: TRBD1; clone_size: .; j_call: TRBJ2-1; v_call: TRBV29-1; cdr3_aa: CSVDQGAHEQFF; cdr3_nt: TGCAGCGTTGACCAGGGGGCGCATGAGCAGTTCTTC
d_call: TRBD1; clone_size: .; j_call: TRBJ1-4; v_call: TRBV5-4; cdr3_aa: CASSSQTGAQQLFF; cdr3_nt: TGTGCCAGCAGCTCCCAGACAGGGGCCCAGCAGCTGTTTTTT
d_call: .; clone_size: few; j_call: TRBJ1-5; v_call: TRBV4-1; cdr3_aa: CASSQTGVGNQPQHF; cdr3_nt: TGCGCCAGCAGCCAGACGGGGGTGGGCAATCAGCCCCAGCATTTT
d_call: .; clone_size: .; j_call: TRBJ1-2; v_call: TRBV18; cdr3_aa: CASSPGQQNNYGYTF; cdr3_nt: TGTGCCAGCTCACCAGGTCAGCAGAACAACTATGGCTACACCTTC
d_call: .; clone_size: .; j_call: TRBJ1-1; v_call: TRBV7-9; cdr3_aa: CASSLAKGSTEAFF; cdr3_nt: TGTGCCAGCAGCTTAGCGAAGGGGAGCACTGAAGCTTTCTTT
d_call: .; clone_size: .; j_call: TRBJ1-4; v_call: TRBV15; cdr3_aa: CATSREGGIGEKLFF; cdr3_nt: TGTGCCACCAGCAGAGAAGGGGGTATTGGTGAAAAACTGTTTTTT
d_call: .; clone_size: .; j_call: TRBJ2-3; v_call: TRBV13; cdr3_aa: CASSLVSGGSTDTQYF; cdr3_nt: TGTGCCAGCAGCTTGGTCTCAGGAGGTAGCACAGATACGCAGTATTTT
d_call: .; clone_size: .; j_call: TRBJ2-3; v_call: TRBV5-6; cdr3_aa: CASSSATSLSTDTQYF; cdr3_nt: TGTGCCAGCAGCTCTGCGACTTCCCTTAGCACAGATACGCAGTATTTT
d_call: .; clone_size: .; j_call: TRBJ2-7; v_call: TRBV7-2; cdr3_aa: CASSLRMRDEQYF; cdr3_nt: TGTGCCAGCAGCTTACGTATGCGGGACGAGCAGTACTTC
d_call: .; clone_size: once; j_call: TRBJ2-2; v_call: TRBV5-1; cdr3_aa: CASSLVFAGELFF; cdr3_nt: TGCGCCAGCAGCTTGGTTTTTGCCGGGGAGCTGTTTTTT
d_call: TRBD1; clone_size: .; j_call: TRBJ2-7; v_call: TRBV19; cdr3_aa: CASSPGTGDYEQYF; cdr3_nt: TGTGCCAGTAGTCCCGGGACAGGTGATTACGAGCAGTACTTC
d_call: .; clone_size: .; j_call: TRBJ2-5; v_call: TRBV20-1; cdr3_aa: CSAAIMETQYF; cdr3_nt: TGCAGTGCTGCTATTATGGAGACCCAGTACTTC
d_call: TRBD1; clone_size: .; j_call: TRBJ1-4; v_call: TRBV5-1; cdr3_aa: CASSLTGVYEKLFF; cdr3_nt: TGCGCCAGCAGCCTGACAGGGGTTTATGAAAAACTGTTTTTT
d_call: .; clone_size: .; j_call: TRBJ2-4; v_call: TRBV25-1; cdr3_aa: CASSLPGTLNIQYF; cdr3_nt: TGTGCCAGCAGTTTACCCGGGACTCTCAACATTCAGTACTTC
d_call: .; clone_size: .; j_call: TRBJ2-5; v_call: TRBV6-6; cdr3_aa: CASSYSREDAETQYF; cdr3_nt: TGTGCCAGCAGTTACTCGAGGGAGGACGCAGAGACCCAGTACTTC
d_call: .; clone_size: .; j_call: TRBJ1-4; v_call: TRBV5-6; cdr3_aa: CASSLDTGSGEKLFF; cdr3_nt: TGTGCCAGCAGCTTGGATACAGGGTCGGGTGAAAAACTGTTTTTT
d_call: .; clone_size: .; j_call: TRBJ1-5; v_call: TRBV2; cdr3_aa: CASSESPYLDNYSNQPQHF; cdr3_nt: TGTGCCAGCAGTGAAAGCCCCTATCTGGACAATTATAGCAATCAGCCCCAGCATTTT